Given below is one TCR beta chain in context. The sample is drawn from a study of T cell clonotyping in hematopoietic cell transplantation. Per germline, CDR1 SGHAT and CDR2 FQNNGV. CDR3 length equals 15 residues. The V end was cut by 3 bases, the J end by 9 bases, with 20 bases between. Repertoires were generated with immunoSEQ multiplex PCR, while TCRdb's copy carries only in-frame clones and drops some. The profile shows tens of thousands of clones, about 95% of them singletons. J is TRBJ1-2 and V is TRBV11-2, with D perhaps TRBD1 (6 bases). The receptor's source is a man aged 30-40 years in good health. Some clones in this sample may be carry-over from other donors' samples. The specimen sequenced was peripheral blood mononuclear cells. The CDR3 protein is CASSFPGVAGGSYTF. CDR3 DNA: TGTGCCAGCAGCTTCCCCGGAGTAGCTGGGGGCAGCTACACCTTC.